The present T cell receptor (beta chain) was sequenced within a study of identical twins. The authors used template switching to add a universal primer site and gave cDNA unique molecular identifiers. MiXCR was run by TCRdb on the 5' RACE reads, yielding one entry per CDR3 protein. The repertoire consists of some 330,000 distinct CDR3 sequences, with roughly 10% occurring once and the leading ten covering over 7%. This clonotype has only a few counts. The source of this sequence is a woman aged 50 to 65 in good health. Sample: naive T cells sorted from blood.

Written as DNA, the CDR3 is TGTGCCAGCAGTTACTCGGGTGGGCTGGGAGAGACCCAGTACTTC. Residues: CASSYSGGLGETQYF. This chain links TRBV6-6 with TRBJ2-5; unclear D gene. Per the germline V gene, CDR1 is MNHNY and CDR2 is SVGAGI (reference sequence). The germline V and J ends were trimmed by 0 bases and 4 bases, with 12 bases remaining between them. The CDR3 runs 15 residues.